These T cell receptor beta chains were read from a single sample in a study of T cells in Graves' hyperthyroidism and ophthalmopathy. TCRdb reprocessed the multiplex PCR reads with MiXCR, giving one entry per CDR3 protein. This repertoire shows 300,000 to 400,000 distinct CDR3 sequences, roughly 20% found once; its top ten account for 45% to 50%. The material sequenced was blood. These receptors originate from a woman aged 50 to 65 with Graves' hyperthyroidism. The CDR3 runs from the conserved cysteine through the conserved F or W. Each record gives: J gene, clone size, D gene, V gene, CDR3 protein, CDR3 DNA. A D gene is named only where the DNA matches it firmly. Clone size, where shown, is once, few, many, or a class for clones that have expanded.

j_gene: TRBJ2-5
abundance: .
d_gene: .
v_gene: TRBV7-8
CDR3aa: CASSWVWGERPQTQYF
CDR3nt: TGTGCCAGCAGCTGGGTTTGGGGGGAACGGCCACAGACCCAGTACTTC

j_gene: TRBJ1-2
abundance: .
d_gene: .
v_gene: TRBV6-1
CDR3aa: CASSLGRAYYYTF
CDR3nt: TGTGCCAGCAGCCTGGGTCGGGCGTATTACTACACCTTC

j_gene: TRBJ1-4
abundance: few
d_gene: .
v_gene: TRBV2
CDR3aa: CASSVGFNEKLFF
CDR3nt: TGTGCCAGCAGTGTAGGGTTTAATGAAAAACTGTTTTTT

j_gene: TRBJ2-7
abundance: few
d_gene: TRBD1
v_gene: TRBV28
CDR3aa: CASQNSGGVELEQYF
CDR3nt: TGTGCCAGCCAAAATTCAGGGGGCGTTGAGCTCGAGCAGTACTTC

j_gene: TRBJ2-3
abundance: few
d_gene: .
v_gene: TRBV18
CDR3aa: CASSPVRDSLDTQYF
CDR3nt: TGTGCCAGCTCACCAGTCAGGGATAGTCTGGATACGCAGTATTTT

j_gene: TRBJ1-4
abundance: .
d_gene: .
v_gene: TRBV5-1
CDR3aa: CASSPRLATNEKLFF
CDR3nt: TGCGCCAGCAGCCCACGGCTTGCAACTAATGAAAAACTGTTTTTT

j_gene: TRBJ2-7
abundance: many
d_gene: TRBD1
v_gene: TRBV12-3/TRBV12-4
CDR3aa: CASSFGSQGVVPYEQYF
CDR3nt: TGTGCCAGCAGTTTCGGGTCCCAGGGGGTGGTTCCCTACGAGCAGTACTTC

j_gene: TRBJ1-2
abundance: few
d_gene: TRBD1
v_gene: TRBV5-1
CDR3aa: CASSSGRGQVHYGYTF
CDR3nt: TGCGCCAGCAGCAGCGGGAGGGGACAGGTCCATTATGGCTACACCTTC

j_gene: TRBJ2-2
abundance: .
d_gene: TRBD2
v_gene: TRBV12-3/TRBV12-4
CDR3aa: CASRSRDYPPREPFF
CDR3nt: TGTGCCAGCAGATCCCGGGACTACCCGCCCAGGGAGCCGTTTTTT

j_gene: TRBJ2-5
abundance: few
d_gene: .
v_gene: TRBV9
CDR3aa: CVPGGPARAGKTQYF
CDR3nt: TGTGTCCCCGGGGGCCCTGCGCGGGCGGGAAAGACCCAGTACTTC

j_gene: TRBJ2-1
abundance: .
d_gene: TRBD2
v_gene: TRBV29-1
CDR3aa: CSVEGGGSYNEQFF
CDR3nt: TGCAGCGTTGAGGGGGGGGGGTCCTACAATGAGCAGTTCTTC

j_gene: TRBJ2-3
abundance: .
d_gene: .
v_gene: TRBV7-2
CDR3aa: CASSTEGADTQYF
CDR3nt: TGTGCCAGCAGCACGGAGGGCGCAGATACGCAGTATTTT

j_gene: TRBJ1-1
abundance: .
d_gene: .
v_gene: TRBV6-1
CDR3aa: CASLPVGNTEAFF
CDR3nt: TGTGCCAGCCTCCCAGTGGGGAACACTGAGGCTTTCTTT

j_gene: TRBJ1-3
abundance: many
d_gene: .
v_gene: TRBV18
CDR3aa: CASSPFHGNTIYF
CDR3nt: TGTGCCAGCTCACCATTCCATGGAAACACCATATATTTT

j_gene: TRBJ2-2
abundance: many
d_gene: TRBD2
v_gene: TRBV11-2
CDR3aa: CASKRGNTGELFF
CDR3nt: TGTGCCAGTAAGCGGGGGAACACCGGGGAGCTGTTTTTT

j_gene: TRBJ1-5
abundance: once
d_gene: .
v_gene: TRBV6-2/TRBV6-3
CDR3aa: CASSYSREGGQPQHF
CDR3nt: TGTGCCAGCAGTTACTCGAGGGAGGGAGGACAGCCCCAGCATTTT